This TCR beta chain appears in the sequencing data of a study of cytomegalovirus exposure and HLA in healthy donors. Overall study results and limits: Productive status was seen about 90% or about 30% of the time for most TCR beta V segments in an earlier analysis.

PCR involved 60 Vbeta and 13 Jbeta primers. Method: immunoSEQ multiplex PCR; TCRdb's copy keeps in-frame clones and lacks some. The sample yields about 140,000 clones, over 8% seen once. This clone was seen only a few times. Its specificity is unknown. Healthy bone marrow donors formed the donor group. The receptor was derived from a male donor in good health and CMV-seronegative. The specimen was PBMCs.

The CDR3 DNA is TGTGCCAGCAGTTTATCAGGCAGGGTAGACGGCTACACCTTC. Translating it yields CASSLSGRVDGYTF. The rearrangement links TRBV27 to TRBJ1-2, with D maybe TRBD1 (5 bases). Trimming removed 0 bases from V and 8 bases from J, with 13 bases in between. The V gene's germline CDR1 is MNHEY and CDR2 SMNVEV (reference sequence). The CDR3 runs 14 residues.